These 28 T cell receptor beta chains share one sample of origin, sequenced in a study of identical twins. TCRdb processed the 5' RACE reads anew with MiXCR; each CDR3 protein has one entry. The sample records about 690,000 distinct CDR3 sequences, roughly 6% being singletons. Sequenced: naive T cells sorted from blood. The receptors shown here come from a man aged 18 to 30 in good health.

CDR3: CSASLPRSYNEQFF. In DNA, the CDR3 is TGCAGTGCTAGTCTGCCTAGATCCTACAATGAGCAGTTCTTC. The J gene is TRBJ2-1, the V gene TRBV20-1; D unresolved. Trimming shortened V by 3 bases and J by 1 base, and 10 bases separated the two germline ends. The CDR3 sequence is 14 residues long. Germline CDR1 and CDR2: DFQATT and SNEGSKA (reference sequence).

This clonotype showed up just a few times. The chain combines TRBV20-1 with TRBJ2-7; D gene uncertain. Germline V gene data show CDR1 as DFQATT and CDR2 as SNEGSKA (reference sequence). V gave up 6 bases and J gave up 7 bases, with 10 bases separating them. This CDR3 contains 10 residues. This CDR3 reads CSARFGEQYF. In DNA, the CDR3 is TGCAGTGCCAGATTCGGGGAGCAGTACTTC.

The chain has TRBV12-3 or TRBV12-4 and TRBJ1-4, with TRBD1 identical over 10 bases. CDR3 length: 13 residues. The ends lost 7 bases at V and 14 bases at J; junction bases unmatched: 10. The CDR3 coding sequence is TGTGCCAGCACCGAGACAGGGGGCAATCCTCTGTTTTTT. As protein: CASTETGGNPLFF.

This chain uses TRBV12-3 or TRBV12-4 with TRBJ1-2; D is perhaps TRBD1 (6 bases). V shed 6 bases and J shed 7 bases, with 21 bases lying between them. This CDR3 has 15 amino acids. The CDR3 sequence is CASSFLRAGVFGYTF. In DNA, the CDR3 is TGTGCCAGCAGCTTCCTGAGGGCAGGGGTTTTTGGCTACACCTTC.

In regard to this clonotype: A much more abundant neighbour one base away suggests this may be a read error. The chain has TRBV5-6 and TRBJ2-1; D possibly matches TRBD1 or TRBD2 (6 bases each). This CDR3 has 17 amino acids. Germline-derived CDR1 and CDR2 are SGHDT and YYEEEE. Trimming pared 0 bases from V and 9 bases from J, leaving 22 bases between. The CDR3, as DNA: TGTGCCAGCAGCTTGGTAGGAGGAGGGACACCCTACGTTGAGCAGTTCTTC. The encoded protein is CASSLVGGGTPYVEQFF.

This clonotype has at least ten counts. CDR3 region: CSASLRDHTGELFF. DNA for the CDR3: TGCAGTGCTAGTTTGCGGGATCACACCGGGGAGCTGTTTTTT. This chain uses TRBV20-1 with TRBJ2-2, with D possibly TRBD2 on 6 matching bases. Deletions cut 3 bases from V and 3 bases from J, with 11 bases between. This CDR3 is built from 14 residues. CDR1 and CDR2 (germline): DFQATT, SNEGSKA (reference sequence).

This clonotype was observed a handful of times. The rearrangement uses TRBV2 and TRBJ2-7; D tentatively reads TRBD1 or TRBD2 (5 bases each). Trimming shortened V by 3 bases and J by 0 bases, and 12 bases separated the two germline ends. Per the germline V gene, CDR1 is SNHLY and CDR2 is FYNNEI. The CDR3 has 15 amino acids. The chain's CDR3 is CASSDARDASYEQYF. Here the CDR3 DNA reads TGTGCCAGCAGTGACGCCCGGGACGCCTCCTACGAGCAGTACTTC. Combining the CDR3 with reference TRBV2 and TRBJ2-7 gives the whole variable domain EPEVTQTPSHQVTQMGQEVILRCVPISNHLYFYWYRQILGQKVEFLVSFYNNEISEKSEIFDDQFSVERPDGSNFTLKIRSTKLEDSAMYFCASSDARDASYEQYFGPGTRLTVT.

The V gene is TRBV10-3, the J gene TRBJ2-2; the match to TRBD1 covers 8 bases. Trimming took 4 bases from V and 4 from J; bases not matched to a gene: 8. The CDR3 length is 16 residues. CDR1 and CDR2 (germline): ENHRY, SYGVKD. The CDR3 sequence: CAISAGQGARTGELFF. CDR3 nucleotides: TGTGCCATCAGTGCGGGTCAGGGGGCGCGCACCGGGGAGCTGTTTTTT.

This chain connects TRBV20-1 to TRBJ1-1; D not resolved. V was shortened by 5 bases and J by 0 bases, with 7 bases between the two germline ends. CDR3 length equals 12 residues. The V gene's germline CDR1 is DFQATT and CDR2 SNEGSKA (reference sequence). The CDR3, as DNA: TGCAGTGCTCTTCGGATGAACACTGAAGCTTTCTTT. It encodes CSALRMNTEAFF.

This clonotype was seen ten or more times. The CDR3 loop reads CASSLGLGAATQYF. CDR3 in DNA: TGTGCCAGCAGTTTAGGACTAGGGGCGGCGACCCAGTACTTC. The rearrangement joins TRBV12-3 or TRBV12-4 to TRBJ2-5; possibly TRBD2 for D (6 bases). The germline V and J ends were trimmed by 1 base and 7 bases, with 13 bases remaining between them. This CDR3 spans 14 amino acids.

The V gene is TRBV3-1, the J gene TRBJ2-3; D call uncertain. CDR3 size: 15 residues. Trimming removed 0 bases from V and 2 bases from J, with 9 bases in between. Germline CDR1 and CDR2: LGHDT and YNNKEL (reference sequence). CDR3 protein: CASSQDPFNTDTQYF. CDR3 sequence (DNA): TGTGCCAGCAGCCAAGATCCCTTTAACACAGATACGCAGTATTTT.

This clonotype was seen a few times. This sequence joins TRBV5-1 and TRBJ2-1; the D is unclear. The V end was cut by 0 bases, the J end by 3 bases, with 13 bases between. This CDR3 comprises 16 residues. Germline CDR1 SGHRS, CDR2 YFSETQ. DNA of the CDR3: TGCGCCAGCAGCTTGGAAGGGCAGGTAGTCTACAATGAGCAGTTCTTC. Protein: CASSLEGQVVYNEQFF.

This clonotype was seen repeatedly, ten times or more. The chain is built from TRBV5-1 and TRBJ2-3, with 7 bases that match TRBD2. Trimming at V came to 1 base and at J to 0 bases, leaving 5 bases not matched to a gene. The germline gives CDR1 SGHRS, CDR2 YFSETQ. This CDR3 region has 16 residues. DNA of the CDR3: TGCGCCAGCAGCTTGATGGCGGGAGACAGCACAGATACGCAGTATTTT. It yields the protein CASSLMAGDSTDTQYF.

This clonotype was counted at least ten times. This chain links TRBV6-5 with TRBJ2-7; D gene ambiguous. V was pared by 6 bases and J by 4 bases, with 7 bases between. The CDR3 is 11 residues long. Looked up from germline, CDR1 is MNHEY and CDR2 is SVGAGI. The CDR3 loop is CASSAAYEQYF. In nucleotides, the CDR3 is TGTGCCAGCAGCGCGGCTTACGAGCAGTACTTC.

The table lists this clonotype with a few counts. CDR3 region: CASSYGAGVSQTQYF. CDR3 coding DNA: TGTGCCAGCAGTTATGGAGCGGGAGTGTCACAGACCCAGTACTTC. This chain links TRBV6-2 or TRBV6-3 with TRBJ2-5; 8 nucleotides line up with TRBD2. CDR3 size: 15 residues. The V gene end was trimmed by 3 bases and the J gene end by 6 bases; junction bases not matched to a gene: 9. Germline CDR1 reads MNHEY; CDR2 reads SVGEGT.

Concerning this clonotype itself: Given a much more abundant clone one base away, this may be a read error. The chain has TRBV29-1 and TRBJ2-2; 10 bases agree with TRBD1. Germline CDR1 SQVTM, CDR2 ANQGSEA. Trimming took 4 bases from V and 4 from J; bases not matched to a gene: 9. This CDR3 spans 16 amino acids. CDR3 in amino acids: CSVGGRQGATTGELFF. CDR3 DNA: TGCAGCGTTGGGGGACGACAGGGGGCGACCACCGGGGAGCTGTTTTTT.

This rearrangement joins TRBV5-1 to TRBJ2-1, with unresolved D. Germline lookup yields CDR1 SGHRS and CDR2 YFSETQ. The length of the CDR3 is 13 residues. The germline V and J ends were trimmed by 0 bases and 8 bases, with 9 bases remaining between them. CDR3 region: CASSLVGYDEQFF. The CDR3 DNA is TGCGCCAGCAGCTTGGTAGGGTACGATGAGCAGTTCTTC.

This clonotype showed up many times. CDR3 residues: CASRLTGYGTEAFF. The CDR3 nucleotides read TGTGCCAGCAGATTGACAGGGTACGGGACTGAAGCTTTCTTT. This sequence joins TRBV6-2 or TRBV6-3 and TRBJ1-1; the match to TRBD1 covers 7 bases. V lost 6 bases and J lost 5; bases outside the gene matches: 9. The CDR3 contains 14 residues. Germline CDR1 is MNHEY and CDR2 is SVGEGT.

This clonotype was counted between two and nine times. The CDR3 reads CASSYSTDTGILDEQYF. DNA for the CDR3: TGTGCCAGCAGTTACTCGACCGACACCGGGATCTTGGACGAGCAGTACTTC. V and J are TRBV6-2 or TRBV6-3 and TRBJ2-7; perhaps TRBD2 as D (5 bases). Germline V gene lookup returns CDR1 MNHEY and CDR2 SVGEGT. The CDR3 loop spans 17 amino acids. Trimming left V 0 bases short and J 5 bases short, with 20 bases between.

Ten or more counts support this clonotype. The chain carries TRBV10-1 and TRBJ2-3; TRBD2 is a possible D gene (5 bases). The CDR3 spans 14 residues. Germline V gene lookup returns CDR1 WNHNN and CDR2 SYGVQD (reference sequence). V was trimmed by 10 bases and J by 2 bases, leaving 16 bases between them. CDR3 in DNA: TGCGCCACGTCCGGTGAGCGGTACACAGATACGCAGTATTTT. Translation: CATSGERYTDTQYF.

The sample holds many counts of this clonotype. The chain recombines TRBV7-3 with TRBJ2-5; D not certain. Germline loops: CDR1 SGHTA, CDR2 FQGTGA. The CDR3 extends over 14 amino acids. Trimming left V 1 base short and J 4 bases short, with 10 bases between. The chain's CDR3 is CASSLIGPGETQYF. CDR3 in DNA: TGTGCCAGCAGCTTAATTGGGCCAGGAGAGACCCAGTACTTC.

This chain uses TRBV3-1 with TRBJ2-2; D is unresolved. V lost 0 bases, J lost 2 bases, and 10 bases lay in between. This CDR3 region has 16 residues. Germline values: CDR1 LGHDT, CDR2 YNNKEL (reference sequence). CDR3 amino acids: CASSQDSQFNTGELFF. The DNA of the CDR3 is TGTGCCAGCAGCCAAGATTCACAGTTTAACACCGGGGAGCTGTTTTTT.

This clonotype has at least ten counts. The chain carries TRBV5-1 and TRBJ1-4; TRBD1 might be the D (5 bases). Looked up from germline, CDR1 is SGHRS and CDR2 is YFSETQ. V was clipped by 0 bases and J by 3 bases, with 9 bases between them. This CDR3 region has 15 residues. The CDR3 loop is CASSLVGASNEKLFF. The CDR3 DNA follows: TGCGCCAGCAGCTTGGTCGGGGCATCTAATGAAAAACTGTTTTTT.

At least ten counts were recorded for this clonotype. V and J are TRBV5-6 and TRBJ2-7, with 10 bases matching TRBD2. The CDR3 has 15 residues. The junction had 8 bases not matched to a gene; V was cut back by 2 bases and J by 6 bases. CDR1 is SGHDT, CDR2 YYEEEE, per germline. CDR3 amino acids: CASSLGTSVLSEQYV. CDR3 nucleotides: TGTGCCAGCAGCTTAGGGACTAGCGTACTGAGCGAGCAGTACGTC.

This clonotype was recorded a few times. The V gene is TRBV5-1, the J gene TRBJ2-2, with TRBD1 matching 7 bases. The trim removed 4 bases at V and 0 bases at J, leaving 6 bases unmatched. Germline CDR1 is SGHRS and CDR2 is YFSETQ. CDR3 length: 16 residues. The CDR3 spells CASSGPGQTNTGELFF. The CDR3 DNA reads TGCGCCAGCAGCGGTCCGGGACAGACGAACACCGGGGAGCTGTTTTTT.

The CDR3: CASSTRTGGIQPQHF. CDR3 sequence (DNA): TGTGCCAGCTCAACTCGGACAGGGGGCATTCAGCCCCAGCATTTT. This rearrangement joins TRBV18 to TRBJ1-5, with 11 bases lining up with TRBD1. Germline V CDR1 and CDR2: KGHSH, LQKENI. Losses at the gene ends were 5 bases for V and 6 bases for J; bases not matched to a gene: 6. The CDR3 is 15 residues long.

This clonotype has at least ten counts. The chain couples TRBV27 to TRBJ2-1; D gene uncertain. Trimming removed 6 bases from V and 10 bases from J, with 10 bases in between. CDR3 length equals 11 residues. CDR1 and CDR2 (germline): MNHEY, SMNVEV (reference sequence). CDR3 sequence reads: CASRRIGEQFF. The CDR3 nucleotides read TGTGCCAGCAGAAGGATAGGGGAGCAGTTCTTC.

There are a few counts of this clonotype. The chain employs TRBV24-1 and TRBJ2-5; D is perhaps TRBD1 (6 bases). V was pared by 4 bases and J by 5 bases, with 10 bases between. CDR1 and CDR2 from the germline V gene are KGHDR and SFDVKD. This CDR3 contains 13 residues. The CDR3 is CATSEGGEETQYF. The CDR3 bases are TGTGCCACCAGTGAAGGGGGTGAGGAGACCCAGTACTTC.